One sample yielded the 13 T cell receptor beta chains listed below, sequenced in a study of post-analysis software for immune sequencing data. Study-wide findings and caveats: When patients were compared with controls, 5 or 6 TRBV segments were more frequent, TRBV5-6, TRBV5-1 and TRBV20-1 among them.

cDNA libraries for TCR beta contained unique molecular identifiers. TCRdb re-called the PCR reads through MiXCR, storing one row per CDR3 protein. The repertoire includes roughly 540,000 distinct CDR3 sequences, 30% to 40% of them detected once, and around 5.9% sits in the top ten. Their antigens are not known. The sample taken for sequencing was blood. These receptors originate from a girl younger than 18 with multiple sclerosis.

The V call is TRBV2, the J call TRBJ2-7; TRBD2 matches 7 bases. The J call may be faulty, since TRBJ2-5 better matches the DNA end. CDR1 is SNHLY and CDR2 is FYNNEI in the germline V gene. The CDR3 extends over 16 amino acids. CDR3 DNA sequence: TGTGCCAGCAGTGAAGCGCTCGCGGGGGTGGGGGAGACCCAGTACTTC. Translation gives CASSEALAGVGETQYF.

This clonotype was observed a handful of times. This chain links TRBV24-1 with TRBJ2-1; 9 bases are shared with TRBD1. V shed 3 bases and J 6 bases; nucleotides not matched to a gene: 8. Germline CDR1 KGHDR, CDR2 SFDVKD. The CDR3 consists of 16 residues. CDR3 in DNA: TGTGCCACCAGTGATCTCACCGGGACAGGGATCAATGAGCAGTTCTTC. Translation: CATSDLTGTGINEQFF.

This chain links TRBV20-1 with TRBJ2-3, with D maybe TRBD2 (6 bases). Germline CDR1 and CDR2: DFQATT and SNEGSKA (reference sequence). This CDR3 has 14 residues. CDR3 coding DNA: TGCAGCCCTAGGGAAGGTGGAGGGGCGGATACGCAGTATTTT. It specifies CSPREGGGADTQYF.

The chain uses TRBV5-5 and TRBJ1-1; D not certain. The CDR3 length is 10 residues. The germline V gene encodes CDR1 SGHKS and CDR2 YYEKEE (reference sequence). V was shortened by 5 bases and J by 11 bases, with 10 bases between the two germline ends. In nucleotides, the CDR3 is TGTGCCAGCAGAGGTTATACGGCTTTCTTT. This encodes CASRGYTAFF.

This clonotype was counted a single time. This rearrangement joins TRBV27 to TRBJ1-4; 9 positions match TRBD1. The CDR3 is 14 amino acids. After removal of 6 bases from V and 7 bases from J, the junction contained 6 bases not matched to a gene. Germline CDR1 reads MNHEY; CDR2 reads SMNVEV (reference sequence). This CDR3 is CASSSDRGFEKLFF. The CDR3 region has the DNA TGTGCCAGCAGCTCCGACAGGGGGTTTGAAAAACTGTTTTTT.

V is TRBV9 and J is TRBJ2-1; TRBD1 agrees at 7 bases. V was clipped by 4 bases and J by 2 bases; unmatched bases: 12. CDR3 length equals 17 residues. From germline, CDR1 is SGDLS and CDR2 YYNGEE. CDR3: CASSTNPPDRAYNEQFF. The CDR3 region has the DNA TGTGCCAGCAGCACGAATCCCCCCGACAGGGCCTACAATGAGCAGTTCTTC.

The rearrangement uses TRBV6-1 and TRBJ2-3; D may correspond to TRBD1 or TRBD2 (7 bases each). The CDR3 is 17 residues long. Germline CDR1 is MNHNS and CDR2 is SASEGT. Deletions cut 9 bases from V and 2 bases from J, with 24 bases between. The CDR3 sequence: CASQTGLAETNTDTQYF. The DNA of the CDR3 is TGTGCCAGTCAGACAGGGCTAGCGGAGACTAACACAGATACGCAGTATTTT.

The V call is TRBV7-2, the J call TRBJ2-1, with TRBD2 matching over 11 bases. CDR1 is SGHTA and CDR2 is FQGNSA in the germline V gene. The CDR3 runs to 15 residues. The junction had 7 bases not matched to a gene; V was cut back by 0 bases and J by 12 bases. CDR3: CASSLATSGGPRQFF. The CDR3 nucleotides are TGTGCCAGCAGCTTAGCAACTAGCGGGGGTCCCAGGCAGTTCTTC.

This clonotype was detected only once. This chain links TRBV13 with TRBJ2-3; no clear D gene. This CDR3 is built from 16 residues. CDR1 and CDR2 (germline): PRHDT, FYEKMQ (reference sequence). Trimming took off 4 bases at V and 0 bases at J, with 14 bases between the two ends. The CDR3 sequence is CASSSILSPSTDTQYF. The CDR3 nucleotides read TGTGCCAGCAGCTCAATACTGAGCCCTAGCACAGATACGCAGTATTTT.

CDR3 DNA sequence: TGTGCCAGCACCGGGGGACAGGGTCGCTACAATGAGCAGTTCTTC. It is translated as CASTGGQGRYNEQFF. The chain carries TRBV5-8 and TRBJ2-1; 9 bases map to TRBD1. The CDR3 is 15 residues long. Trimming at V came to 6 bases and at J to 3 bases, leaving 7 bases not matched to a gene. Germline CDR1 is SGHTS and CDR2 is YDEGEE.

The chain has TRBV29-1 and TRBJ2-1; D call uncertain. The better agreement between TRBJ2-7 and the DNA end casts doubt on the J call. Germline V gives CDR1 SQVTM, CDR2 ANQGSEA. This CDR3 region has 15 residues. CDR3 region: CSVAVASSSYNEQYF. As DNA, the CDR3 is TGCAGCGTTGCGGTTGCGTCGAGCTCCTACAATGAGCAGTACTTC.

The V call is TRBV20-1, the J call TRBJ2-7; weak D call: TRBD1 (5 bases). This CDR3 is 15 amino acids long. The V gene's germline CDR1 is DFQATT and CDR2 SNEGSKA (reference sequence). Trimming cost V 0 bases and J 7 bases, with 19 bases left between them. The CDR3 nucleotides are TGCAGTGCTAGAGATCCAGGCAGGGCTTACAATGAGCAGTACTTC. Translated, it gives CSARDPGRAYNEQYF.

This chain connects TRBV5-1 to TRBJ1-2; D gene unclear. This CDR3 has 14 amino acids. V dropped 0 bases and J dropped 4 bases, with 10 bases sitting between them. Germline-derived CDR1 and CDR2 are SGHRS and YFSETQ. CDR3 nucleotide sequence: TGCGCCAGCAGCTTGGAGCCAGCGCCCTATGGCTACACCTTC. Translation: CASSLEPAPYGYTF.